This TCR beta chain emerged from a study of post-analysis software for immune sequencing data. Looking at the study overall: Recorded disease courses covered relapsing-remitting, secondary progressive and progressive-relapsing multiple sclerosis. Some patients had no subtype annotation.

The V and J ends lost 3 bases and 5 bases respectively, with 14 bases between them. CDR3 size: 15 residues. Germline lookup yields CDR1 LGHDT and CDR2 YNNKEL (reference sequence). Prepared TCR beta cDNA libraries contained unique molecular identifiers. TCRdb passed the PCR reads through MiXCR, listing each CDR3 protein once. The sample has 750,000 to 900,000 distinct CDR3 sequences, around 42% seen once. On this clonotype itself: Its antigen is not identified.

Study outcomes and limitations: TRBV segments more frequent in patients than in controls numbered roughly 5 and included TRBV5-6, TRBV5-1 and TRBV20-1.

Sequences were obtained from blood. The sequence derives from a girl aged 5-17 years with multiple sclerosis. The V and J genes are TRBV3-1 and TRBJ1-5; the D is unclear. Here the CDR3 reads CASSQDPQDYQPQHF. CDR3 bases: TGTGCCAGCAGCCAGGATCCCCAGGACTATCAGCCCCAGCATTTT.